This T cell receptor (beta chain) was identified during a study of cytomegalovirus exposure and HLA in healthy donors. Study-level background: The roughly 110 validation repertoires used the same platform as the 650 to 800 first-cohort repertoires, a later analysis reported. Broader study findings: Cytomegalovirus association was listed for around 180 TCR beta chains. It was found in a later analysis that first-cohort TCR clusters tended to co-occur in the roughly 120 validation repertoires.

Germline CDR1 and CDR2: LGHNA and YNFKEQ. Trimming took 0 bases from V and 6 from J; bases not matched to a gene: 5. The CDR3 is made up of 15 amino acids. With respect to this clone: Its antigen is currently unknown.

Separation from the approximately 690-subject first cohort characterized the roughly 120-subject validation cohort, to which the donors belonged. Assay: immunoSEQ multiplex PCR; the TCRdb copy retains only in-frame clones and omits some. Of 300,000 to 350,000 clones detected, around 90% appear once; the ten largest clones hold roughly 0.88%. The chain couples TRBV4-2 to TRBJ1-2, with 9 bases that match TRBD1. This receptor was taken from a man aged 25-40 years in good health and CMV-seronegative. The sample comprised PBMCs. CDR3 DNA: TGTGCCAGCAGCCAAGACCTCTGGACAGGGGATGGCTACACCTTC. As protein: CASSQDLWTGDGYTF.